The 32 T cell receptor beta chains below were found in one sample sequenced in a study of Ad26.COV2.S vaccination and SARS-CoV-2 variants. The treatment: roughly 20 received Ad26.COV2.S at low or high dose, single or two shots; about 5 received placebo; per-sample allocation not given. It was on day 63 after the first vaccine or placebo injection that samples were taken. Method: immunoSEQ multiplex PCR; TCRdb's copy keeps in-frame clones and lacks some. The table lists 350,000 to 450,000 clones, over 80% of them singletons, with over 1.5% in the top ten. Sample: peripheral blood, taken in a trial of Ad26.COV2.S vaccine versus placebo. The receptor set was obtained from a person aged 18 to 65 who received the Ad26.COV2.S COVID-19 vaccine or a placebo.

The chain links TRBV19 to TRBJ2-7, with no clear D. Germline assignment: CDR1 LNHDA and CDR2 SQIVND (reference sequence). Trimming left V 1 base short and J 1 base short, with 8 bases between. The CDR3 spans 14 residues. CDR3 DNA sequence: TGTGCCAGTAGTATAGCTTGGGCATCCTACGAGCAGTACTTC. Its protein product is CASSIAWASYEQYF.

CDR3 region: CASSRGHFNEQFF. DNA for the CDR3: TGTGCCAGTAGTAGGGGACACTTTAATGAGCAGTTCTTC. The rearrangement links TRBV19 to TRBJ2-1, with D possibly TRBD1 on 6 matching bases. Germline lookup yields CDR1 LNHDA and CDR2 SQIVND (reference sequence). The CDR3 extends over 13 amino acids. The V end lost 4 bases, the J end lost 7 bases, and 11 bases lay between the germline ends.

This clone appeared a few times. The J gene is TRBJ2-7, the V gene TRBV4-1; 9 nucleotides agree with TRBD1. This CDR3 has 14 amino acids. With V trimmed by 5 bases and J by 1 base, 3 bases remained unmatched. CDR1 is MGHRA, CDR2 YSYEKL, per germline. Written as DNA, the CDR3 is TGCGCCAGCAGCTGGGGGACAGGGTCCTACGAGCAGTACTTC. It specifies CASSWGTGSYEQYF.

The chain links TRBV5-4 to TRBJ2-3; TRBD2 is a possible D gene (5 bases). The CDR3 is 14 residues long. The germline gives CDR1 SGHNT, CDR2 YYREEE (reference sequence). The V end lost 2 bases, the J end lost 0 bases, and 7 bases lay between the germline ends. CDR3 in DNA: TGTGCCAGCAGCTTTCGCGGGAGCACAGATACGCAGTATTTT. Protein product: CASSFRGSTDTQYF.

The chain couples TRBV5-1 to TRBJ2-7, with TRBD2 matching 7 bases. The CDR3 runs to 13 residues. Looked up from germline, CDR1 is SGHRS and CDR2 is YFSETQ. J gave up 7 bases and V 3 bases, and 7 bases lay outside the gene matches. Written as DNA, the CDR3 is TGCGCCAGCAGCTGGGCGGGGGTAGGAGAGCAGTACTTC. It encodes CASSWAGVGEQYF.

This chain joins TRBV7-2 and TRBJ2-1, with unresolved D. Trimming left V 3 bases short and J 10 bases short, with 19 bases between. CDR3 length: 15 residues. Germline CDR1 SGHTA, CDR2 FQGNSA. DNA of the CDR3: TGTGCCAGCAGCTTTCGGAGTATTGAGTTAGGGGAGCAGTTCTTC. Translated: CASSFRSIELGEQFF.

To note about this clone: A read error may account for a junction end that differs from germline. The V and J genes are TRBV7-7 and TRBJ2-7; D gene uncertain. The V gene's germline CDR1 is SSHAT and CDR2 FNYEAQ (reference sequence). This CDR3 spans 13 amino acids. The CDR3 reads CASSLALGHEQYF. CDR3 DNA sequence: TGTGCTAGCAGCTTAGCCCTGGGCCACGAGCAGTACTTC.

This sequence joins TRBV15 and TRBJ1-1; D remains ambiguous. This CDR3 comprises 12 residues. Germline CDR1 LNHNV, CDR2 YYDKDF (reference sequence). Deletions cut 3 bases from V and 6 bases from J, with 8 bases between. The CDR3 DNA reads as TGTGCCACCAGCAGTATGTCAGCTGAAGCTTTCTTT. Residues: CATSSMSAEAFF.

The rearrangement joins TRBV7-2 to TRBJ2-3; 9 bases line up with TRBD2. J was trimmed by 2 bases and V by 5 bases; bases with no gene match: 8. Germline values: CDR1 SGHTA, CDR2 FQGNSA. This CDR3 has 16 amino acids. In DNA, the CDR3 is TGTGCCAGCAGCCCCGCCGGGACTAGCCCCACAGATACGCAGTATTTT. This gives the protein CASSPAGTSPTDTQYF.

This rearrangement joins TRBV30 to TRBJ1-5, with D uncertain. Per the germline V gene, CDR1 is GTSNPN and CDR2 is SVGIG (reference sequence). V was clipped by 0 bases and J by 3 bases, with 9 bases between them. CDR3 length: 14 amino acids. DNA for the CDR3: TGTGCCTGGAGTGTAAACAGCAACAATCAGCCCCAGCATTTT. This sequence encodes CAWSVNSNNQPQHF.

The chain links TRBV3-1 (or the pseudogene TRBV3-2) to TRBJ1-4; a weak D match, TRBD1 (6 bases). There are 17 residues in the CDR3. The V end was cut by 5 bases, the J end by 7 bases, with 23 bases between. Germline V gene sequence: CDR1 LGHDT, CDR2 YNNKEL (reference sequence). The DNA of the CDR3 is TGTGCCAGCAGCTCCAGACCCCTACTACAGGGAGGTGAAAAACTGTTTTTT. It is translated as CASSSRPLLQGGEKLFF.

The chain has TRBV3-1 (or the pseudogene TRBV3-2) and TRBJ2-3, with a weak D call TRBD2 (5 bases). The CDR3 spans 13 residues. V was shortened by 2 bases and J by 4 bases, with 7 bases between the two germline ends. Germline CDR1 reads LGHDT; CDR2 reads YNNKEL (reference sequence). The CDR3 loop is CASSQLAADTQYF. The CDR3 region has the DNA TGTGCCAGCAGCCAACTAGCAGCAGATACGCAGTATTTT.

This chain links TRBV12-3 or TRBV12-4 with TRBJ2-6; 8 positions match TRBD1. The CDR3 is 13 amino acids. The CDR3 nucleotides read TGTGGGACAGGGAGGTCTGGGGCCAACGTCCTGACTTTC. This gives the protein CGTGRSGANVLTF.

The J gene is TRBJ2-6, the V gene TRBV3-1 (or the pseudogene TRBV3-2); 7 positions match TRBD1. V gave up 3 bases and J gave up 4 bases; unmatched junction bases: 3. Germline lookup yields CDR1 LGHDT and CDR2 YNNKEL (reference sequence). The CDR3 totals 15 residues. The CDR3 sequence is CASSHTGVGANVLTF. CDR3 bases: TGTGCCAGCAGCCACACAGGGGTCGGGGCCAACGTCCTGACTTTC.

The V gene is TRBV11-2, the J gene TRBJ1-3, with TRBD1 identical over 9 bases. Germline trimming cut 7 bases from V and 4 bases from J; bases unmatched to any gene: 11. Germline V gene lookup returns CDR1 SGHAT and CDR2 FQNNGV. The CDR3 runs to 16 residues. In DNA form, the CDR3 reads TGTGCCAGCACCTCCGGGACAGGGTACTCCGGAAACACCATATATTTT. As protein: CASTSGTGYSGNTIYF.

This clone was recorded only once. The CDR3 nucleotides are TGTGCCAGCAGTTATGTTGGCCGGGGTCGTGGGACCCAGTACTTC. Its protein product is CASSYVGRGRGTQYF. V usage is TRBV6-2 or TRBV6-3 and J usage is TRBJ2-5; maybe TRBD2 (5 bases). Trimming cost V 3 bases and J 7 bases, with 18 bases left between them. The germline V gene encodes CDR1 MNHEY and CDR2 SVGEGT. The CDR3 is 15 amino acids.

V usage is TRBV4-3 and J usage is TRBJ2-1; TRBD2 matches 7 bases. This CDR3 is built from 15 residues. CDR1 and CDR2 (germline): LGHNA, YSLEER. Germline trimming cut 0 bases from V and 7 bases from J; bases unmatched to any gene: 6. CDR3 coding DNA: TGCGCCAGCAGCCAAGATAGTGGGGGGGGGAATGAGCAGTTCTTC. Its translation: CASSQDSGGGNEQFF.

The V call is TRBV7-9, the J call TRBJ1-2; D is perhaps TRBD1 (6 bases). This CDR3 contains 15 residues. V shed 0 bases and J shed 2 bases, with 10 bases lying between them. The germline gives CDR1 SEHNR, CDR2 FQNEAQ (reference sequence). CDR3 loop: CASSLAGGQNYGYTF. The CDR3 DNA reads as TGTGCCAGCAGCTTAGCTGGGGGGCAGAACTATGGCTACACCTTC.

This clone has a handful of counts. The V call is TRBV18, the J call TRBJ1-4; D unresolved. Germline values: CDR1 KGHSH, CDR2 LQKENI. V lost 3 bases and J lost 14, with 13 bases in between. The CDR3 has 12 amino acids. CDR3 protein: CASSPNGRNLFF. The CDR3 bases are TGTGCCAGCTCACCCAACGGACGGAATCTGTTTTTT.

The chain recombines TRBV3-1 (or the pseudogene TRBV3-2) with TRBJ2-6; 9 nucleotides align to TRBD2. The germline CDR1 and CDR2 sequences are LGHDT and YNNKEL (reference sequence). The trim removed 4 bases at V and 2 bases at J, leaving 3 bases unmatched. There are 16 residues in the CDR3. The CDR3 region has the DNA TGTGCCAGCAGCCTAGCGGGGGCTGCTGGGGCCAACGTCCTGACTTTC. Translation gives CASSLAGAAGANVLTF.

In DNA form, the CDR3 reads TGTGCCAGCAGTGTAGCGGGGCCCCGGGAAGAGCAGTACTTC. Protein: CASSVAGPREEQYF. V gene TRBV6-6 combines with J gene TRBJ2-7; 8 bases are a match to TRBD2. CDR3 length equals 14 residues. V shed 5 bases, J shed 7 bases, and the junction held 10 bases outside the gene matches. CDR1 MNHNY and CDR2 SVGAGI come from the germline V gene (reference sequence).

The chain is built from TRBV21-1 and TRBJ1-1. TRBV21-1 is assigned pseudogene status. CDR3 size: 14 residues. The DNA for the CDR3 is TGTGCCAGCAGCACCGGGGTTCTGGGGCTGGAAGCTTTCTTT. Its translation: CASSTGVLGLEAFF.

V is TRBV3-1 (or the pseudogene TRBV3-2) and J is TRBJ1-2; 7 nucleotides match TRBD1. In germline, CDR1 is LGHDT, CDR2 YNNKEL (reference sequence). V was clipped by 3 bases and J by 2 bases; unmatched bases: 3. The CDR3 is made up of 14 amino acids. The CDR3 DNA reads TGTGCCAGCAGCCATACGACAGGGAACTATGGCTACACCTTC. This translates into CASSHTTGNYGYTF.

The chain has TRBV9 and TRBJ1-1; 8 nucleotides match TRBD1. Trimming cost V 0 bases and J 7 bases; bases outside gene matches: 11. Germline CDR1 is SGDLS and CDR2 is YYNGEE. This CDR3 region has 16 residues. In nucleotides, the CDR3 is TGTGCCAGCAGCGTAGGAGAATTAGGGACAGGCAGTGAAGCTTTCTTT. Its protein product is CASSVGELGTGSEAFF.

The rearrangement uses TRBV4-3 and TRBJ1-1; TRBD1 matches 7 bases. Germline V gives CDR1 LGHNA, CDR2 YSLEER. The J segment lost 8 bases and the V segment lost 0 bases, leaving 18 bases of the junction unmatched. The CDR3 length is 18 residues. This CDR3 reads CASSQDVWDRGDSEEAFF. Here the CDR3 DNA reads TGCGCCAGCAGCCAAGATGTCTGGGACCGGGGGGACAGCGAAGAAGCTTTCTTT.

The rearrangement joins TRBV12-3 or TRBV12-4 to TRBJ1-1; 8 nucleotides line up with TRBD1. With V trimmed by 6 bases and J by 4 bases, 4 bases remained unmatched. This CDR3 has 13 residues. CDR3 in amino acids: CASSPDRATEAFF. The CDR3 DNA reads as TGTGCCAGCAGCCCGGACAGGGCCACTGAAGCTTTCTTT.

The CDR3 protein is CATPEGSTDTQYF. The CDR3 coding sequence is TGCGCCACCCCGGAGGGAAGCACAGATACGCAGTATTTT. The chain couples TRBV5-1 to TRBJ2-3; the D gene is possibly TRBD2 (6 bases). CDR3 length: 13 residues. Germline V CDR1 and CDR2: SGHRS, YFSETQ. V shed 9 bases and J shed 0 bases, with 11 bases lying between them.

With regard to this clone: Other nucleotide sequences from this sample produce the same CDR3. The chain employs TRBV19 and TRBJ2-1, with 9 bases matching TRBD1. V trimming: 8 bases; J trimming: 2 bases; junction bases outside the gene matches: 4. CDR1 and CDR2 from the germline V gene are LNHDA and SQIVND (reference sequence). This CDR3 has 14 residues. For the CDR3, the DNA is TGTGCCAGTTCCACAGGGGGCGCCTACAATGAGCAGTTCTTC. This sequence encodes CASSTGGAYNEQFF.

The chain couples TRBV7-2 to TRBJ1-2; D not resolved. The germline V gene has CDR1 SGHTA and CDR2 FQGNSA. V was trimmed by 5 bases and J by 8 bases, leaving 18 bases between them. There are 14 residues in the CDR3. CDR3 sequence: CASSPQWGGYGYTF. CDR3 bases: TGTGCCAGCAGCCCTCAATGGGGAGGTTACGGCTACACCTTC.

The chain carries TRBV7-8 and TRBJ2-7; D is unresolved. Germline CDR1 reads SGHVS; CDR2 reads FQNEAQ. The CDR3 contains 17 residues. Trimming pared 3 bases from V and 4 bases from J, leaving 22 bases between. CDR3 in amino acids: CASSLVIGPGDSYEQYF. The CDR3 region has the DNA TGTGCCAGCAGCTTGGTGATCGGTCCCGGTGATTCGTACGAGCAGTACTTC.

The chain recombines TRBV4-3 with TRBJ1-2; D remains unclear. The length of the CDR3 is 13 residues. CDR1 and CDR2 (germline): LGHNA, YSLEER. V was pared by 0 bases and J by 5 bases, with 7 bases between. This chain's CDR3 is CASSQEDGYGYTF. CDR3 DNA sequence: TGCGCCAGCAGCCAAGAAGATGGGTATGGCTACACCTTC.

The chain recombines TRBV27 with TRBJ1-2, with TRBD1 identical over 7 bases. The germline CDR1 and CDR2 sequences are MNHEY and SMNVEV (reference sequence). CDR3 length: 15 residues. Trimming cost V 5 bases and J 5 bases; bases outside gene matches: 11. CDR3 nucleotide sequence: TGTGCCAGCAGTCCGTCGACAGGGTTGGTTTATGGCTACACCTTC. It is translated as CASSPSTGLVYGYTF.